Each of the 23 T cell receptor beta chains below was sequenced from the same sample in a study of blood T cell repertoires in COVID-19. Produced via immunoSEQ multiplex PCR; TCRdb's table is partial and in-frame only. The table lists some 460,000 clones, 85% to 90% of them singletons, with around 4.5% in the top ten. The source material was peripheral blood. These receptors were taken from a woman in her thirties with acute or convalescent COVID-19.

The V call is TRBV19, the J call TRBJ2-7; 7 bases are a match to TRBD1. The CDR3 has 15 amino acids. The V gene end was trimmed by 5 bases and the J gene end by 2 bases; junction bases not matched to a gene: 9. Germline loops: CDR1 LNHDA, CDR2 SQIVND (reference sequence). The CDR3 loop is CASSRGGQITYEQYF. In nucleotides, the CDR3 is TGTGCCAGTAGTCGAGGGGGACAGATAACCTACGAGCAGTACTTC.

The rearrangement uses TRBV29-1 and TRBJ2-7; D is unclear. V lost 4 bases, J lost 1 base, and 11 bases lay in between. The CDR3 length is 13 residues. CDR1 is SQVTM and CDR2 is ANQGSEA in the germline V gene. The CDR3 DNA follows: TGCAGCGTTGTCGCAGGATTATCCTACGAGCAGTACTTC. Translated: CSVVAGLSYEQYF.

The gene calls are TRBV4-1 and TRBJ2-5; no clear D. The CDR3 contains 13 residues. V lost 1 base, J lost 4 bases, and 7 bases lay in between. CDR1 is MGHRA, CDR2 YSYEKL, per germline. CDR3 residues: CASSQGSAETQYF. For the CDR3, the DNA is TGCGCCAGCAGCCAAGGGAGTGCAGAGACCCAGTACTTC.

V is TRBV5-4 and J is TRBJ2-1; 7 bases are a match to TRBD1. This CDR3 contains 16 residues. The V gene end was trimmed by 4 bases and the J gene end by 0 bases; junction bases not matched to a gene: 7. CDR1 SGHNT and CDR2 YYREEE come from the germline V gene (reference sequence). In DNA form, the CDR3 reads TGTGCCAGCAGCCGAGGGGGCGTAAGCTCCTACAATGAGCAGTTCTTC. It codes for CASSRGGVSSYNEQFF.

V usage is TRBV11-3 and J usage is TRBJ2-1; D might be TRBD2 (6 bases). The CDR3 has 15 amino acids. V was trimmed by 2 bases and J by 9 bases, leaving 17 bases between them. Germline V lookup: CDR1 SGHNT, CDR2 YENEEA. CDR3 protein: CASSLSGGSSSEQFF. For the CDR3, the DNA is TGTGCCAGCAGCTTATCCGGGGGTTCTAGCAGTGAGCAGTTCTTC.

The chain couples TRBV2 to TRBJ1-2; D possibly corresponds to TRBD1 (5 bases). This CDR3 has 15 amino acids. The germline gives CDR1 SNHLY, CDR2 FYNNEI. Trimming cost V 7 bases and J 8 bases, with 23 bases left between them. CDR3 amino acids: CASKQPVHPGLGYTF. The CDR3 DNA reads as TGTGCCAGCAAACAGCCGGTTCACCCAGGGTTAGGCTACACCTTC.

The table lists this clone with a count of one. The rearrangement joins TRBV29-1 to TRBJ2-7, with 8 bases lining up with TRBD1. CDR1 is SQVTM and CDR2 is ANQGSEA in the germline V gene. J gave up 5 bases and V 7 bases, and 10 bases lay outside the gene matches. This CDR3 is 13 amino acids long. The CDR3 protein is CSAALTGGDEQYF. CDR3 nucleotide sequence: TGCAGCGCAGCCTTAACAGGGGGTGACGAGCAGTACTTC.

The V and J genes are TRBV29-1 and TRBJ2-1, with D possibly matching TRBD1 (5 bases). Trimming removed 3 bases from V and 7 bases from J, with 7 bases in between. This CDR3 is 11 amino acids long. CDR1 is SQVTM and CDR2 is ANQGSEA in the germline V gene. CDR3 in DNA: TGCAGCGTTGAGGCAGGGAATGAGCAGTTCTTC. This codes for CSVEAGNEQFF.

This clone has only one observation. Other DNA sequences in the sample encode the same CDR3. The V and J genes are TRBV9 and TRBJ2-3, with a weak D call TRBD2 (7 bases). The CDR3 loop spans 16 amino acids. The germline gives CDR1 SGDLS, CDR2 YYNGEE. V was clipped by 0 bases and J by 1 base, with 12 bases between them. This chain's CDR3 is CASSVEGGARTDTQYF. The CDR3 DNA follows: TGTGCCAGCAGCGTAGAAGGGGGGGCCCGCACAGATACGCAGTATTTT.

V gene TRBV29-1 combines with J gene TRBJ2-1; 9 nucleotides match TRBD2. J lost 6 bases, V lost 4 bases, and 4 bases had no gene match. This CDR3 region has 13 residues. Per germline, CDR1 SQVTM and CDR2 ANQGSEA. The CDR3, as DNA: TGCAGCGTTGTTGGCGGGGGGGCCAATGAGCAGTTCTTC. Translation gives CSVVGGGANEQFF.

This chain joins TRBV9 and TRBJ2-3, with TRBD1 matching 10 bases. CDR3 length: 17 amino acids. Germline V gene data show CDR1 as SGDLS and CDR2 as YYNGEE. The junction had 14 bases not matched to a gene; V was cut back by 7 bases and J by 3 bases. As DNA, the CDR3 is TGTGCCAGCGGGGACAGGGGAGGTGCATTAGGTACAGATACGCAGTATTTT. Amino acid sequence: CASGDRGGALGTDTQYF.

This chain connects TRBV6-5 to TRBJ1-5, with 7 bases matching TRBD1. The CDR3 spans 15 residues. CDR1 is MNHEY and CDR2 is SVGAGI in the germline V gene. V was clipped by 6 bases and J by 0 bases; unmatched bases: 5. CDR3 protein: CASRTTGHSNQPQHF. The CDR3 region has the DNA TGTGCCAGCAGAACGACAGGGCATAGCAATCAGCCCCAGCATTTT.

This chain joins TRBV10-2 and TRBJ2-3; 11 nucleotides agree with TRBD2. V lost 3 bases and J lost 11; bases outside the gene matches: 1. This CDR3 has 12 residues. Germline V CDR1 and CDR2: WSHSY, SAAADI. CDR3 residues: CASSDLAGGQYF. In DNA form, the CDR3 reads TGCGCCAGCAGTGATCTAGCGGGGGGGCAGTATTTT.

A single count supports this clone. Here the CDR3 reads CASSLLATRTFYEQYF. CDR3 DNA: TGTGCCAGCAGCTTACTTGCGACTAGAACTTTTTACGAGCAGTACTTC. J is TRBJ2-7 and V is TRBV11-2; TRBD2 is a possible D gene (6 bases). V was pared by 2 bases and J by 4 bases, with 18 bases between. The length of the CDR3 is 16 residues. Germline-derived CDR1 and CDR2 are SGHAT and FQNNGV.

The chain uses TRBV24-1 and TRBJ2-1; 10 bases are shared with TRBD2. This CDR3 comprises 17 residues. Germline V CDR1 and CDR2: KGHDR, SFDVKD. V trimming: 3 bases; J trimming: 0 bases; junction bases outside the gene matches: 4. In DNA, the CDR3 is TGTGCCACCAGTGATCCTAGCGGGGGAAGCTCCTACAATGAGCAGTTCTTC. This encodes CATSDPSGGSSYNEQFF.

The CDR3 spells CASSQKTAMNTEAFF. In DNA form, the CDR3 reads TGTGCCAGCAGCCAGAAGACAGCCATGAACACTGAAGCTTTCTTT. The rearrangement joins TRBV4-2 to TRBJ1-1; D is possibly TRBD1 (5 bases). Trimming removed 3 bases from V and 0 bases from J, with 11 bases in between. CDR1 is LGHNA, CDR2 YNFKEQ, per germline. The CDR3 consists of 15 residues.

This sequence joins TRBV28 and TRBJ1-6; D is possibly TRBD1 (6 bases). The CDR3 is 12 residues long. With 8 bases removed from V and 7 bases from J, the gap between germline ends came to 9 bases. The germline V gene encodes CDR1 MDHEN and CDR2 SYDVKM. The CDR3 coding sequence is TGTGCCAGCCGAGACAGGAATTCACCCCTCCACTTT. Amino acid sequence: CASRDRNSPLHF.

This chain joins TRBV19 and TRBJ1-4; TRBD1 is a possible D gene (6 bases). Germline assignment: CDR1 LNHDA and CDR2 SQIVND (reference sequence). CDR3 length: 18 amino acids. The V end lost 5 bases, the J end lost 5 bases, and 24 bases lay between the germline ends. The CDR3 protein is CASSPDSLRLLTNEKLFF. The CDR3 bases are TGTGCCAGTAGTCCGGACAGCCTCAGACTACTAACGAATGAAAAACTGTTTTTT.

The rearrangement links TRBV24-1 to TRBJ2-1; 8 positions match TRBD2. Losses at the gene ends were 7 bases for V and 0 bases for J; bases not matched to a gene: 7. Germline CDR1 and CDR2: KGHDR and SFDVKD. The CDR3 consists of 16 residues. CDR3 in amino acids: CATSTQRGGSYNEQFF. CDR3 in DNA: TGTGCCACCAGCACCCAACGGGGGGGCTCCTACAATGAGCAGTTCTTC.

This clone was recorded once. CDR3 loop: CASSQEQGAKAFF. The CDR3 DNA reads TGCGCCAGCAGCCAAGAACAGGGGGCTAAAGCTTTCTTT. This chain links TRBV4-1 with TRBJ1-1; 9 nucleotides match TRBD1. The CDR3 spans 13 residues. V was clipped by 0 bases and J by 9 bases; unmatched bases: 2. The V gene's germline CDR1 is MGHRA and CDR2 YSYEKL.

The V and J genes are TRBV7-3 and TRBJ2-1, with D perhaps TRBD1 (5 bases). The CDR3 is 15 residues long. Germline CDR1 SGHTA, CDR2 FQGTGA. The V gene lost 0 bases and the J gene lost 6 bases, with 12 bases spanning the gap. This chain's CDR3 is CASSLTPGLANEQFF. The CDR3 coding sequence is TGTGCCAGCAGCTTAACTCCAGGGTTGGCCAATGAGCAGTTCTTC.

The table lists this clone with a count of one. Here the CDR3 reads CASSPGYSTGELFF. The DNA for the CDR3 is TGCGCCAGCAGCCCGGGATATTCCACCGGGGAGCTGTTTTTT. The rearrangement joins TRBV5-1 to TRBJ2-2, with D possibly being TRBD2 (5 bases). The CDR3 has 14 residues. V gave up 4 bases and J gave up 4 bases, with 11 bases separating them. CDR1 and CDR2 (germline): SGHRS, YFSETQ.

This sequence joins TRBV5-1 and TRBJ1-1; perhaps TRBD1 as D (5 bases). Germline V gene sequence: CDR1 SGHRS, CDR2 YFSETQ. Trimming left V 7 bases short and J 4 bases short, with 14 bases between. The CDR3 length is 13 residues. The CDR3 DNA reads TGCGCCAGCGGACATCCCGGGGGCACTGAAGCTTTCTTT. It is translated as CASGHPGGTEAFF.